The present TCR beta chain was sequenced within a study of blood T cell repertoires in COVID-19. Study context: Whether acute or convalescent, the COVID-19 samples came from the United States, Italy and Spain. The analysed material was cDNA or gDNA that came from T cells, B-cell-depleted T cells, or PBMCs.

V dropped 5 bases and J dropped 5; count of bases not matched to a gene: 7. Per germline, CDR1 SEHNR and CDR2 FQNEAQ (reference sequence). The CDR3 spans 15 residues. Sequencing was performed with immunoSEQ multiplex PCR; in TCRdb, only in-frame clones are kept and a portion is missing. There are 85,000 to 100,000 clones in the sample; approximately 86% occur only once, and roughly 6.5% lies in the top ten. This TCR derives from a man aged 60-69 years with acute or convalescent COVID-19. This rearrangement joins TRBV7-9 to TRBJ2-1, with 9 bases fitting TRBD2. The sequencing input was peripheral blood. The CDR3 is CASSPGASGNNEQFF. The CDR3 nucleotides read TGTGCCAGCAGCCCAGGGGCTAGCGGGAACAATGAGCAGTTCTTC.